This TCR beta chain emerged from a study of CD8+ T cells in alopecia areata. Study as a whole: Those patients who were treated received oral tofacitinib, which was given at 5 to 10 mg twice daily for moderate-to-severe alopecia areata.

The authors extracted RNA and reverse transcribed it into cDNA as the sequencing template. Assay used: immunoSEQ multiplex PCR; TCRdb lists only in-frame clones, some missing. The sample carries around 130,000 clones, around 50% recorded once. V lost 0 bases, J lost 5 bases, and 2 bases stayed unmatched. Germline values: CDR1 SGHRS, CDR2 YFSETQ. The CDR3 has 13 residues. Points from the study as a whole: Although TCR sharing was seen in mice, sharing across patients was less clear, possibly for HLA-related reasons.

On this clone itself: Its antigen is unknown.

The receptor comes from a human donor with alopecia areata. The material was CD4+ T cells sorted from blood, obtained at week 0. The chain joins TRBV5-1 to TRBJ2-7; 7 bases are a match to TRBD1. In DNA form, the CDR3 reads TGCGCCAGCAGCTTGGCCAGGGGGAACGAGCAGTACTTC. This encodes CASSLARGNEQYF.